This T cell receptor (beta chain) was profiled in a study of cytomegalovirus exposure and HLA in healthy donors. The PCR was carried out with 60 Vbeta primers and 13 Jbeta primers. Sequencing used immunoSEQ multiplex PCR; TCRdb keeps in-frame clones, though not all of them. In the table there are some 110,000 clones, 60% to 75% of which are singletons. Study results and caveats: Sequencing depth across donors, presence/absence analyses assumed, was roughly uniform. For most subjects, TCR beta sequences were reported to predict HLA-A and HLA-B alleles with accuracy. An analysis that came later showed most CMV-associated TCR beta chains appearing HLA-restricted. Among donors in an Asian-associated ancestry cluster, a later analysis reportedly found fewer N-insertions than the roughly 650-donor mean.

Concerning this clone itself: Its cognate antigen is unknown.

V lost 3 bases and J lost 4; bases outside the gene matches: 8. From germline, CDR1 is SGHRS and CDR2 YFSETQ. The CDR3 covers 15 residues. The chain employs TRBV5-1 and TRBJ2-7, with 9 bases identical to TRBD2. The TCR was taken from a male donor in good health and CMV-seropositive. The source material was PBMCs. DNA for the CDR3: TGCGCCAGCAGCTATAGCGGGAGTGCTTCATACGAGCAGTACTTC. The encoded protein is CASSYSGSASYEQYF.